A single sample gave rise to the 19 T cell receptor beta chains below, sequenced in a study of cytomegalovirus exposure and HLA in healthy donors. The primer mix had 60 Vbeta and 13 Jbeta primers. Method: immunoSEQ multiplex PCR; TCRdb's copy keeps in-frame clones and lacks some. The sample contains about 89,000 clones, 60% to 65% of which appear only once. The sequenced sample was PBMCs. These receptors all stem from a human donor in good health.

The chain couples TRBV10-3 to TRBJ1-5; D not certain. The germline gives CDR1 ENHRY, CDR2 SYGVKD. The CDR3 consists of 15 residues. V was pared by 3 bases and J by 0 bases, with 9 bases between. The CDR3 here is CAISEGQDSNQPQHF. The DNA for the CDR3 is TGTGCCATCAGTGAAGGTCAGGATAGCAATCAGCCCCAGCATTTT.

This chain joins TRBV14 and TRBJ2-5; D perhaps matches TRBD2 (7 bases). The CDR3 loop spans 16 amino acids. V was clipped by 4 bases and J by 5 bases, with 20 bases between them. Germline V gene sequence: CDR1 SGHDN, CDR2 FVKESK. CDR3 in DNA: TGTGCCAGCAGCCTCCGGCCGGCGGGGGCGGCGGAGACCCAGTACTTC. It yields the protein CASSLRPAGAAETQYF.

This clone was seen once. V is TRBV10-3 and J is TRBJ2-1; 10 positions match TRBD1. The CDR3 loop spans 12 amino acids. Germline V lookup: CDR1 ENHRY, CDR2 SYGVKD. The ends lost 10 bases at V and 5 bases at J; junction bases unmatched: 2. The DNA of the CDR3 is TGTGCCACCGGACAGGGGGACAATGAGCAGTTCTTC. This gives the protein CATGQGDNEQFF.

The chain joins TRBV29-1 to TRBJ2-2; D possibly corresponds to TRBD1 (6 bases). Germline V gene sequence: CDR1 SQVTM, CDR2 ANQGSEA. The CDR3 is made up of 16 amino acids. V shed 0 bases and J shed 7 bases, with 18 bases lying between them. The CDR3 DNA follows: TGCAGCGTTGAAGAGGGGCAGGGGATCTATGTCGGGGAGCTGTTTTTT. Its translation: CSVEEGQGIYVGELFF.

The genes are TRBV4-1 and TRBJ1-4; 9 bases match TRBD1. The junction had 8 bases not matched to a gene; V was cut back by 1 base and J by 5 bases. This CDR3 is 17 amino acids long. The germline V gene has CDR1 MGHRA and CDR2 YSYEKL. The CDR3 DNA sequence: TGCGCCAGCAGCCAAGTCCCGGGACAGGGAGGGAATGAAAAACTGTTTTTT. Translation gives CASSQVPGQGGNEKLFF.

The chain joins TRBV5-6 to TRBJ1-2, with D hard to call. Germline loops: CDR1 SGHDT, CDR2 YYEEEE. The CDR3 extends over 13 amino acids. The V end was cut by 0 bases, the J end by 3 bases, with 6 bases between. This CDR3 is CASSLDVDYGYTF. The CDR3 DNA reads as TGTGCCAGCAGCTTGGATGTAGACTATGGCTACACCTTC.

This chain uses TRBV5-4 with TRBJ2-1, with 10 bases that match TRBD2. The CDR3 is 15 amino acids. Germline V CDR1 and CDR2: SGHNT, YYREEE (reference sequence). V gave up 0 bases and J gave up 7 bases; unmatched junction bases: 4. CDR3 nucleotide sequence: TGTGCCAGCAGCTTGGGGGGGACTAGCGTAAATGAGCAGTTCTTC. This encodes CASSLGGTSVNEQFF.

About this clone itself: The identical CDR3 is also encoded by other nucleotide sequences in the sample. The chain joins TRBV4-3 to TRBJ1-4; D is unclear. Trimming shortened V by 1 base and J by 6 bases, and 15 bases separated the two germline ends. This CDR3 has 16 residues. Germline values: CDR1 LGHNA, CDR2 YSLEER. The CDR3, as DNA: TGCGCCAGCAGCCAAGTGGGTCTTACTAGAGATGAAAAACTGTTTTTT. Amino acid sequence: CASSQVGLTRDEKLFF.

This clone was detected only a few times. This rearrangement joins TRBV19 to TRBJ2-3, with D perhaps matching TRBD2 (5 bases). The germline CDR1 and CDR2 sequences are LNHDA and SQIVND (reference sequence). With 6 bases removed from V and 3 bases from J, the gap between germline ends came to 10 bases. The CDR3 contains 13 residues. CDR3 coding DNA: TGTGCCAGTAGCCTCCCGGGGACAGATACGCAGTATTTT. It encodes CASSLPGTDTQYF.

CDR3 coding DNA: TGTGCCAGCAGCTACAGGGACACCTACGAGCAGTACTTC. Encoded protein: CASSYRDTYEQYF. The V gene is TRBV5-5, the J gene TRBJ2-7, with D possibly being TRBD1 (6 bases). The V gene lost 3 bases and the J gene lost 2 bases, with 9 bases spanning the gap. CDR1 and CDR2 (germline): SGHKS, YYEKEE (reference sequence). The CDR3 spans 13 residues.

This clone was recorded only once. The V and J genes are TRBV7-9 and TRBJ1-2; D uncertain. Per the germline V gene, CDR1 is SEHNR and CDR2 is FQNEAQ (reference sequence). Trimming removed 5 bases from V and 7 bases from J, with 20 bases in between. CDR3 length equals 15 residues. The CDR3 DNA follows: TGTGCCAGCAGCCCGGGTCGAGAGAGGTTCGGTGGCTACACCTTC. Its translation is CASSPGRERFGGYTF.

This chain uses TRBV19 with TRBJ1-5; D is perhaps TRBD1 (6 bases). The V gene lost 2 bases and the J gene lost 0 bases, with 11 bases spanning the gap. This CDR3 is 16 amino acids long. The germline gives CDR1 LNHDA, CDR2 SQIVND (reference sequence). CDR3 protein: CASSILTGRSNQPQHF. CDR3 nucleotides: TGTGCCAGTAGTATACTCACAGGGCGTAGCAATCAGCCCCAGCATTTT.

This chain joins TRBV6-5 and TRBJ1-2, with D uncertain. Deletions cut 5 bases from V and 4 bases from J, with 17 bases between. Germline V gives CDR1 MNHEY, CDR2 SVGAGI. The CDR3 contains 15 residues. In DNA form, the CDR3 reads TGTGCCAGCAGTGGCCTACAGATTAAGTCCTATGGCTACACCTTC. Amino acids: CASSGLQIKSYGYTF.

This clone was seen only a few times. The chain has TRBV5-1 and TRBJ1-6; 7 positions match TRBD1. Per the germline V gene, CDR1 is SGHRS and CDR2 is YFSETQ. The CDR3 consists of 15 residues. V lost 4 bases, J lost 8 bases, and 9 bases stayed unmatched. Here the CDR3 reads CASSTGTVVDSPLHF. CDR3 DNA sequence: TGCGCCAGCAGCACCGGGACAGTAGTGGATTCACCCCTCCACTTT.

The chain links TRBV7-2 to TRBJ1-6, with 7 bases matching TRBD1. CDR1 SGHTA and CDR2 FQGNSA come from the germline V gene. CDR3 length equals 17 residues. V lost 3 bases, J lost 8 bases, and 13 bases stayed unmatched. The CDR3 DNA sequence: TGTGCCAGCAGCTTTACCCGGGACAGTATTTTCCATTCACCCCTCCACTTT. This translates into CASSFTRDSIFHSPLHF.

The CDR3 DNA is TGTGCCAGCAGGCGAAGAGAGACCCAGTACTTC. Translation gives CASRRRETQYF. The V gene is TRBV6-5, the J gene TRBJ2-5; D gene unclear. The V gene lost 6 bases and the J gene lost 4 bases, with 6 bases spanning the gap. Germline-derived CDR1 and CDR2 are MNHEY and SVGAGI. The CDR3 contains 11 residues.

CDR3 DNA: TGTGCCAGCAGCTTGGGGTCGTCGGGTCAGCCCCAGCATTTT. Amino acids: CASSLGSSGQPQHF. V usage is TRBV5-6 and J usage is TRBJ1-5; no clear D gene. V was pared by 0 bases and J by 6 bases, with 10 bases between. The germline gives CDR1 SGHDT, CDR2 YYEEEE. The CDR3 extends over 14 amino acids.

J is TRBJ1-2 and V is TRBV5-4, with 7 positions matching TRBD1. The CDR3 covers 16 residues. CDR1 is SGHNT and CDR2 is YYREEE in the germline V gene (reference sequence). V lost 4 bases to trimming and J lost 6 bases; unmatched junction nucleotides: 15. The CDR3: CASSTRQTARGDGYTF. The CDR3 DNA sequence: TGTGCCAGCAGCACCCGACAGACAGCCAGGGGGGATGGCTACACCTTC.

This clone was counted between two and nine times. The V gene is TRBV5-4, the J gene TRBJ1-2; no clear D. Germline lookup yields CDR1 SGHNT and CDR2 YYREEE (reference sequence). Trimming pared 4 bases from V and 3 bases from J, leaving 10 bases between. This CDR3 has 13 amino acids. The CDR3 DNA reads TGTGCCAGCAGCCCCACTTCATACTATGGCTACACCTTC. Its translation: CASSPTSYYGYTF.